Listed below are T cell receptor beta chains from one sample, sequenced in a study of regulatory T cells after allogeneic stem cell transplantation. TCRdb reprocessed the 5' RACE reads via MiXCR and lists one record per CDR3 protein. The table shows roughly 4,700 distinct CDR3 sequences, with about 96% occurring only once. The sequenced sample was sorted CD4+ T cells from blood (whether regulatory or conventional is not recorded), obtained 30 days after allogeneic stem cell transplant. Receptors originate from a human patient who had an allogeneic stem cell transplant, so the T cells may come from the graft donor. Both conserved end residues are part of each CDR3. A row's size may be missing; if present it is once, few, many or a size class.

V	J	size	CDR3
TRBV5-8	TRBJ1-5	NA	CASSFPRPSAQPQHF
TRBV5-5	TRBJ1-5	once	CVSTTWSRGVHSTQPQHF
TRBV20-1	TRBJ2-5	once	CSATPASGHQETQYF
TRBV6-5	TRBJ2-4	NA	CASSQSSKNMQYF
TRBV6-2/TRBV6-3	TRBJ1-1	NA	CASRLTGMNTEAFF
TRBV5-5	TRBJ1-5	NA	CASSSSSRARNSNHPQHF
TRBV5-1	TRBJ1-2	NA	CASSFVEENYGIPF
TRBV2	TRBJ2-2	once	CASSGERAGLVGEQFF
TRBV5-1	TRBJ2-7	NA	CSCTRTAGTRSCEQYF
TRBV6-5	TRBJ2-5	NA	CASSPRAGHEPQYF
TRBV19	TRBJ2-7	NA	CASSIGITSEDYF
TRBV5-4	TRBJ2-5	NA	CASSQKGHGKDNQYF
TRBV29-1	NA	NA	CSVTRGTGGSDNEQYF
TRBV5-1	TRBJ2-1	NA	CASSLGTSGSFSYNEQLF
TRBV5-1	TRBJ2-5	NA	CASSRSDGEAQYF
TRBV6-5	TRBJ2-4	few	CASRQGGKNMQYF
TRBV5-1	TRBJ2-7	NA	CASSVLGGTTDEQYF
TRBV3-1	TRBJ2-1	NA	CAGSQEYNEQFF
TRBV5-1	TRBJ1-2	NA	CASSSRWDTDYGYTF
TRBV5-1	TRBJ2-7	NA	CASSLYAGGFYEQYF
TRBV11-2	TRBJ1-3	NA	CASSVGGSGNTIYF
TRBV15	TRBJ2-5	once	CATSISRAIQETQYF
TRBV2	TRBJ2-2	NA	CSSSGELAGLVGALYF
TRBV5-1	TRBJ1-1	NA	CASRQESEAYF
TRBV20-1	TRBJ1-5	NA	CTACRGMGNQLQHF
TRBV7-9	TRBJ2-3	NA	CSSSRSCTSGYTDTQYF
TRBV5-1	TRBJ2-7	NA	CASSLLAGSMCEQDF
TRBV6-5	TRBJ2-1	NA	CASRSLAGEPGEQFF
TRBV11-2	TRBJ2-7	NA	CASSLAPGAPYELFF
TRBV7-3	TRBJ2-1	NA	CASSLTGPYYSEQFF
TRBV5-1	TRBJ2-1	NA	CASSLGTSGIFSYNEQFF
TRBV20-1	TRBJ2-3	NA	CCASDPSGERDTQYF
TRBV6-2/TRBV6-3	TRBJ2-7	once	CASSMTGKNSEAFF
TRBV6-5	TRBJ2-2	NA	CASSCANLATGELFF
TRBV7-3	TRBJ2-6	NA	CACSLRALGAGANVQSF
TRBV5-1	TRBJ2-7	NA	CGSSLLAGSMYEQSF
TRBV5-1	TRBJ1-4	NA	CASSLLARTNEKQYF
TRBV5-1	TRBJ1-1	NA	CTSSQESEAFF
TRBV20-1	TRBJ2-5	NA	CRSTTTLGGPDTQYF
TRBV18	TRBJ1-2	NA	CASACWYRWTGYTF
TRBV20-1	NA	once	CSTTPTSAATENQFF
TRBV5-1	TRBJ1-2	NA	CASSVRGDTDDGYTF
TRBV5-1	TRBJ2-7	NA	CASQTGTMGNDYEQNF
TRBV7-6	TRBJ2-2	NA	CASSLGFAANTGELFF
TRBV2	TRBJ2-2	NA	CASSGELAWLVEEQFF
TRBV20-1	TRBJ2-5	NA	CSARVGRPRESQYF
TRBV5-1	TRBJ2-7	NA	CASSLLAASTCEQYF
TRBV5-1	TRBJ1-4	NA	CASSHGTSNEKVFF
TRBV6-5	TRBJ2-5	once	CASSPREGKETQYF
TRBV3-1	TRBJ2-5	NA	CASSLGLHEAQYF
TRBV29-1	TRBJ2-1	NA	CSETEGTGGSYNMQFF
TRBV7-3	TRBJ1-2	NA	CASSAGTGYGYTF
TRBV7-2	TRBJ2-2	NA	CASSQGGGRTGELFF
TRBV19	TRBJ2-7	NA	CASSMGICYEQYF
TRBV20-1	TRBJ1-5	large	CSAGQGPRQPQHF